This T cell receptor beta chain was profiled in a study of blood T cells in healthy people across ages (dated by TCRdb to the mid-2010s). Regarding the complete study: Template switching captured roughly one uniquely barcoded TCR beta cDNA molecule per two T cells in model experiments. Age-related changes in TCR beta repertoire diversity were measured in the study by deep sequencing normalized with unique cDNA molecular identifiers. Four age groups were formed from the donors: young (average approximately 15 years), middle-aged (approximately 40), aged (approximately 60) and long-lived (around 80). For two donors (one aged 18 to 29 and one aged 80 or older), the study analyzed two additional independent replicas of 1 million unique cDNA reads from the same blood draw. Donors of different ages were randomly distributed across sequencing lanes to avoid experimental bias.

Systemically healthy Caucasian individuals from Russia, 39 in total and aged about 6 to 100 years, were included as donors. Around 9.9 milliliters of peripheral blood were collected from each donor into EDTA-treated Vacutainer tubes. Ficoll-Paque density-gradient centrifugation was used to isolate PBMCs, with at least 6.5 million per sample. Total RNA was extracted from PBMCs with Trizol reagent, with at least 5 micrograms obtained per sample. For every donor, flow cytometry on a PBMC aliquot measured the percentage of naive CD45RAhigh/CD27high T cells. With regard to this clonotype: Which antigen it targets is not known. Per-nucleotide qualities are absent, and no much larger clonotype sits a single base away.

The library was generated by 5' RACE. Data came from an Illumina HiSeq 2500. A second roughly 6 to 11 cycle PCR used a sample-barcoded 5' primer and a J-beta primer mix. Each TCR beta cDNA molecule received a unique molecular identifier from a template-switch 5' adaptor carrying 12 random nucleotides. Each sample yielded at least 2.5 million CDR3-containing paired-end reads. All of the RNA was converted into first-strand cDNA using the Mint cDNA synthesis kit, with a TRBC-specific oligonucleotide serving as the primer. Following uracil-DNA glycosylase treatment, all cDNA underwent a first 18-cycle PCR with the universal primers M1SS and BC2_uni_R. The study's processing was this. Each sample was normalized by randomly selecting 1 million high-quality reads, each carrying a distinct molecular identifier. Instead of being binned into consensus sequences, reads with shared molecular identifiers were discarded. MiTCR, with a Q25 quality threshold and the strictest error-elimination algorithm, was used for CDR3 identification, clonotype clustering and error correction. A nonparametric unseen species model using Euler transformation provided a lower-bound estimate of total TCR beta diversity. Using fastp at Q25 and MiXCR, TCRdb reprocessed the public reads and kept productive beta chains. Under each unique CDR3 protein, matching rows form one entry showing the most common genes and DNA. TCRdb assigned the V and J calls; the authors' analysis was not used. The sample records about 680,000 distinct CDR3 sequences, about 52% of which are singletons. Approximately 32% of the sample comes from the top ten.

Results the study describes overall, beyond this receptor: The percentage of naive T cells measured by flow cytometry correlated strongly with observed TCR beta diversity. Total diversity estimates from one million sequenced T cells were considered lower bounds and underestimates. As age increased, observed TCR beta diversity per million T cells dropped in a roughly linear way, and a significant reduction was already evident by age about 36. Because donor CMV infection status was unknown, age-related changes in expanded clonotypes were potentially confounded. Conclusive comparison of naive and antigen-experienced compartments was prevented by the profiling of bulk unsorted PBMCs. The long-lived group showed more naive CD4+ T cells, fewer expanded clones and increased TCR diversity than the aged group, suggesting age selection.

CDR1 and CDR2, per the germline V gene, are SQVTM and ANQGSEA. The CDR3 holds 14 amino acids from the cysteine to the phenylalanine. Of the read, only the CDR3 DNA is kept; its 42 bases are in frame from base 1. Sequences were obtained from blood. The clonotype comes from a woman aged 55-75 years in good health. The chain joins TRBV29-1 to TRBJ1-5; TRBD1 agrees with 10 junctional bases. The nucleotides read TGCAGTGTGAGACAGGGGGCGAGCAATCAGCCCCAGCATTTT. It codes for CSVRQGASNQPQHF.